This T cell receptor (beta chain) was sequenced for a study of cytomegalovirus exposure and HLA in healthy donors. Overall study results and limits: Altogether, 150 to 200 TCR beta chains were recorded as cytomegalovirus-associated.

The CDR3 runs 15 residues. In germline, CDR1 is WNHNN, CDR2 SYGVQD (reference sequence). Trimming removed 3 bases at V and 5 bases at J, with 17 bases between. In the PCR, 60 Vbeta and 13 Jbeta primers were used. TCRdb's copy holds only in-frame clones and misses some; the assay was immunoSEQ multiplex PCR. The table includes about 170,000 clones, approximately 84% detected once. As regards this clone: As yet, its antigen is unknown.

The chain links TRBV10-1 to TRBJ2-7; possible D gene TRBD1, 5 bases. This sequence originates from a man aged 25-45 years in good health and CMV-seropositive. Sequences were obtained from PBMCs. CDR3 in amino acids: CASSETSRELDEQYV. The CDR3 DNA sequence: TGCGCCAGCAGTGAAACGAGCAGGGAATTAGACGAGCAGTACGTC.